This T cell receptor (beta chain) is drawn from a study of CD8+ T cells in alopecia areata. This clone was seen only once. From germline, CDR1 is PRHDT and CDR2 FYEKMQ (reference sequence). The CDR3 has 13 amino acids. Trimming pared 0 bases from V and 4 bases from J, leaving 6 bases between. It was cDNA, reverse transcribed from extracted RNA, that served as the sequencing template. TCRdb's copy holds only in-frame clones and misses some; the assay was immunoSEQ multiplex PCR. The table includes about 180,000 clones, 45% to 60% detected once. Treatment reported: oral pan-JAK inhibitor, 5-10 mg twice daily.

The material was CD8+ T cells sorted from blood, obtained around week 53, from a patient treated with tofacitinib. The TCR sequence derives from a human donor with alopecia areata. The genes are TRBV13 and TRBJ1-2; no clear D. The CDR3 sequence is CASSLGEGYGYTF. The CDR3 DNA is TGTGCCAGCAGCTTAGGCGAAGGCTATGGCTACACCTTC.